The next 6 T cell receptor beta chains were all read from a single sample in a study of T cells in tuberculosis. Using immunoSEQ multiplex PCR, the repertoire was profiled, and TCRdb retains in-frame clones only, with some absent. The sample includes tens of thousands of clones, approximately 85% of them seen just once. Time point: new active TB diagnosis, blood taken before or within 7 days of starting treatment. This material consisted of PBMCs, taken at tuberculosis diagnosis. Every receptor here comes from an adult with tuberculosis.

The CDR3 reads CASAGTLGDTIYF. CDR3 nucleotides: TGTGCCAGCGCCGGGACATTGGGGGACACCATATATTTT. V is TRBV6-5 and J is TRBJ1-3, with D maybe TRBD1 (6 bases). V dropped 8 bases and J dropped 8 bases, with 16 bases sitting between them. The CDR3 loop spans 13 amino acids. Germline V gene lookup returns CDR1 MNHEY and CDR2 SVGAGI.

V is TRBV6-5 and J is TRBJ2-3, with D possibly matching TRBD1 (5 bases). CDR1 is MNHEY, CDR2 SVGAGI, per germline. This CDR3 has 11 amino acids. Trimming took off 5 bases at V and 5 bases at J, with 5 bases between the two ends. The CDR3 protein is CASSQGDTQYF. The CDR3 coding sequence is TGTGCCAGCAGTCAGGGAGATACGCAGTATTTT.

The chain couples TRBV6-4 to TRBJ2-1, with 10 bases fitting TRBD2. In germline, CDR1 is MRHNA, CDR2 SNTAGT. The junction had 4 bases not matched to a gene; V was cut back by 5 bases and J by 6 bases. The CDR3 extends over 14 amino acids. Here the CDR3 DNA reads TGTGCCAGCAGTATAGCGGGAGGAGTCAATGAGCAGTTCTTC. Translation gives CASSIAGGVNEQFF.

The DNA of the CDR3 is TGTGCCAGCAGTTACTCGACCCGGGGACATTATGGCTACACCTTC. As protein: CASSYSTRGHYGYTF. The chain is built from TRBV6-5 and TRBJ1-2; maybe TRBD1 (6 bases). Germline V gives CDR1 MNHEY, CDR2 SVGAGI. The CDR3 contains 15 residues. V lost 0 bases and J lost 5, with 13 bases in between.

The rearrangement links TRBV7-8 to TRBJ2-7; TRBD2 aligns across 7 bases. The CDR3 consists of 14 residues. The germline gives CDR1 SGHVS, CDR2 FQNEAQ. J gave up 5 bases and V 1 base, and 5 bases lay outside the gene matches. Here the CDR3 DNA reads TGTGCCAGCAGCTTAGGGGGGGGAGTCGACGAGCAGTACTTC. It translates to CASSLGGGVDEQYF.

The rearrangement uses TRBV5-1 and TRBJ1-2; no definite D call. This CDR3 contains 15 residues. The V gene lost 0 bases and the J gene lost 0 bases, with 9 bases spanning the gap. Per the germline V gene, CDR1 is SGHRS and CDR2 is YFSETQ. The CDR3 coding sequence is TGCGCCAGCAGCTTGGCCTTGAGGTCTAACTATGGCTACACCTTC. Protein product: CASSLALRSNYGYTF. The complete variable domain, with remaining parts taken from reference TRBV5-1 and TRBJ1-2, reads KAGVTQTPRYLIKTRGQQVTLSCSPISGHRSVSWYQQTPGQGLQFLFEYFSETQRNKGNFPGRFSGRQFSNSRSEMNVSTLELGDSALYLCASSLALRSNYGYTFGSGTRLTVV.